The clone carrying this T cell receptor beta chain was seen a handful of times. No antigen is known for it. This CDR3 is also generated by other DNA sequences in the sample. Clones were sequenced by immunoSEQ multiplex PCR, and TCRdb holds only the in-frame ones, with some missing. The sample holds roughly 660,000 clones, about 92% seen once. This record belongs to a study of shared clonotypes between healthy human individuals. Study conclusions and caveats: Relative to their counterparts shared across all four donors, non-shared clonotypes exhibited diminished generation probabilities.

To make CD8 memory, CD45RO+ cells were put together with CCR7-negative CD45RA+ TemRA cells. The specimen sequenced was memory CD8+ T cells from PBMCs. The subset denotes: CD45RO+ cells pooled with CCR7-negative TemRA cells. The receptor was isolated from a man between 18 and 29 years old in good health. Some clones in this sample may be carry-over from other donors' samples.

This chain's CDR3 is CASSPEQYF. For the CDR3, the DNA is TGTGCCAGCAGCCCCGAGCAGTACTTC. V and J are TRBV7-9 and TRBJ2-7; D unclear. CDR3 length: 9 amino acids. With 5 bases removed from V and 6 bases from J, the gap between germline ends came to 2 bases. Germline V CDR1 and CDR2: SEHNR, FQNEAQ (reference sequence).